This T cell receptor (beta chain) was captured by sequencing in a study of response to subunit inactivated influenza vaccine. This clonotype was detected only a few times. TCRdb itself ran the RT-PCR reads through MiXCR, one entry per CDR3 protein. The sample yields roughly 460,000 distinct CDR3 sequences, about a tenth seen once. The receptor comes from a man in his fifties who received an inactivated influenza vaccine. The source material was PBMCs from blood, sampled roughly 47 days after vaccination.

The CDR3 DNA is TGTGCCAGCAGGGGACAGGGGGCAATCAATGAGCAGTTCTTC. It codes for CASRGQGAINEQFF. The rearrangement joins TRBV2 to TRBJ2-1, with 12 bases identical to TRBD1. The CDR3 spans 14 residues. The germline V gene has CDR1 SNHLY and CDR2 FYNNEI. V shed 6 bases and J 6 bases; nucleotides not matched to a gene: 3. Combining the CDR3 with reference TRBV2 and TRBJ2-1 gives the whole variable domain EPEVTQTPSHQVTQMGQEVILRCVPISNHLYFYWYRQILGQKVEFLVSFYNNEISEKSEIFDDQFSVERPDGSNFTLKIRSTKLEDSAMYFCASRGQGAINEQFFGPGTRLTVL.